Listed here are 5 T cell receptor beta chains from one sample, sequenced in a study of STAT3 mutations in large granular lymphocyte leukemia. The repertoire was sequenced with immunoSEQ multiplex PCR; TCRdb's copy has only in-frame clones and lacks some. The table has approximately 31,000 clones, approximately 86% seen once. Their cognate antigens are unknown. General study results and limits: In T-cell large granular lymphocyte leukemia, about half of patients showed multiple immunodominant subclonotypes.

Specimen: peripheral blood mononuclear cells. These receptors all come from a man in his sixties with T-cell large granular lymphocyte leukemia. Some clones in this sample may be carry-over from other donors' samples.

This chain connects TRBV5-1 to TRBJ1-1; 9 bases agree with TRBD1. The CDR3 is 15 amino acids. Trimming took 4 bases from V and 1 from J; bases not matched to a gene: 5. The germline V gene encodes CDR1 SGHRS and CDR2 YFSETQ. The CDR3 loop is CASSPGGQGNTEAFF. The CDR3 DNA is TGCGCCAGCAGCCCTGGGGGACAGGGGAACACTGAAGCTTTCTTT.

This clone has just one count. CDR3 sequence (DNA): TGCGCCAGCAGCGTGGGACTAGCGGGAAACACCGGGGAGCTGTTTTTT. Its translation is CASSVGLAGNTGELFF. The chain joins TRBV5-1 to TRBJ2-2, with 13 bases identical to TRBD2. CDR1 is SGHRS and CDR2 is YFSETQ in the germline V gene. Trimming cost V 4 bases and J 2 bases; bases outside gene matches: 2. The CDR3 length is 16 residues.

The chain recombines TRBV15 with TRBJ1-1, with 10 bases aligning to TRBD1. Germline CDR1 LNHNV, CDR2 YYDKDF (reference sequence). V gave up 1 base and J gave up 4 bases; unmatched junction bases: 6. This CDR3 spans 16 amino acids. This CDR3 reads CATSRGGTGDGTEAFF. The CDR3 DNA is TGTGCCACCAGCAGAGGTGGGACAGGGGATGGCACTGAAGCTTTCTTT.

V is TRBV7-9 and J is TRBJ2-7; 8 nucleotides match TRBD2. CDR3 length: 17 amino acids. Germline V CDR1 and CDR2: SEHNR, FQNEAQ (reference sequence). The V segment lost 1 base and the J segment 5 bases; nucleotides outside the gene matches: 13. DNA for the CDR3: TGTGCCAGCAGCTTAGTGTTGGTCCAGCGGGAGTTCAACGAGCAGTACTTC. Protein: CASSLVLVQREFNEQYF. Supplemented by reference TRBV7-9 and TRBJ2-7, the full variable domain reads DTGVSQNPRHKITKRGQNVTFRCDPISEHNRLYWYRQTLGQGPEFLTYFQNEAQLEKSRLLSDRFSAERPKGSFSTLEIQRTEQGDSAMYLCASSLVLVQREFNEQYFGPGTRLTVT.

This clone was seen a handful of times. The chain carries TRBV7-9 and TRBJ2-2, with a tentative D call TRBD1 (5 bases). The germline gives CDR1 SEHNR, CDR2 FQNEAQ (reference sequence). Trimming removed 0 bases from V and 1 base from J, with 9 bases in between. This CDR3 contains 16 residues. The CDR3 sequence: CASSLALGENTGELFF. The CDR3 DNA follows: TGTGCCAGCAGCTTAGCGCTAGGGGAGAACACCGGGGAGCTGTTTTTT. Full variable domain (remainder filled in from reference TRBV7-9 and TRBJ2-2): DTGVSQNPRHKITKRGQNVTFRCDPISEHNRLYWYRQTLGQGPEFLTYFQNEAQLEKSRLLSDRFSAERPKGSFSTLEIQRTEQGDSAMYLCASSLALGENTGELFFGEGSRLTVL.